One sample yielded the 15 T cell receptor beta chains listed below, sequenced in a study of immune evolution from preneoplasia to lung adenocarcinoma. Libraries were prepared by immunoSEQ multiplex PCR; TCRdb keeps only in-frame clonotypes and omits some of them. The sample holds fewer than 8,000 clones; roughly 80% are singletons and the top ten take 2.5% to 3.5%. Sequencing was carried out using FFPE minimally invasive lung adenocarcinoma tissue. The source is a person aged 65 to 85 with lung adenocarcinoma.

The genes are TRBV7-8 and TRBJ2-7; perhaps TRBD2 as D (6 bases). CDR3 length equals 13 residues. V was shortened by 5 bases and J by 0 bases, with 8 bases between the two germline ends. Germline values: CDR1 SGHVS, CDR2 FQNEAQ. CDR3 protein: CASSMDYSYEQYF. DNA of the CDR3: TGTGCCAGCAGCATGGACTACTCCTACGAGCAGTACTTC.

The genes are TRBV20-1 and TRBJ1-1; D unclear. The V and J ends lost 6 bases and 5 bases respectively, with 10 bases between them. The CDR3 covers 11 residues. Germline values: CDR1 DFQATT, CDR2 SNEGSKA (reference sequence). The CDR3 nucleotides are TGCAGTGCCACACTGAGGACTGAAGCTTTCTTT. Translation gives CSATLRTEAFF.

The genes are TRBV2 and TRBJ2-5; perhaps TRBD1 as D (5 bases). CDR1 and CDR2 from the germline V gene are SNHLY and FYNNEI. The CDR3 is 14 residues long. Trimming left V 6 bases short and J 4 bases short, with 15 bases between. The chain's CDR3 is CASSRRQIGETQYF. The DNA of the CDR3 is TGTGCCAGCAGCCGACGACAGATCGGAGAGACCCAGTACTTC.

The gene calls are TRBV1 and TRBJ1-2. TRBV1 is reported as a pseudogene. This CDR3 region has 14 residues. The CDR3 protein is CTSSQVGCNYGYTF. In DNA, the CDR3 is TGCACCAGCAGCCAAGTGGGGTGTAACTATGGCTACACCTTC.

This clone has only one observation. The chain is built from TRBV2 and TRBJ2-5, with TRBD1 as a possible D gene (6 bases). The CDR3 is 16 residues long. CDR1 and CDR2 (germline): SNHLY, FYNNEI. The V and J ends lost 8 bases and 4 bases respectively, with 23 bases between them. CDR3 in DNA: TGTGCCAGCCACTTTCCCACTCCTAGGGGGACAGAGACCCAGTACTTC. Translating gives CASHFPTPRGTETQYF.

The rearrangement links TRBV27 to TRBJ1-6; 7 bases agree with TRBD1. Losses at the gene ends were 2 bases for V and 5 bases for J; bases not matched to a gene: 3. This CDR3 contains 15 residues. Germline V gives CDR1 MNHEY, CDR2 SMNVEV (reference sequence). The CDR3: CASSLRGQHNSPLHF. The CDR3 DNA reads TGTGCCAGCAGTTTAAGGGGGCAACATAATTCACCCCTCCACTTT.

The chain combines TRBV29-1 with TRBJ2-3, with unresolved D. The CDR3 consists of 12 residues. Germline V gives CDR1 SQVTM, CDR2 ANQGSEA. The V gene lost 3 bases and the J gene lost 1 base, with 5 bases spanning the gap. The CDR3 is CSVEPGTDTQYF. CDR3 DNA: TGCAGCGTTGAGCCTGGCACAGATACGCAGTATTTT.

The gene calls are TRBV5-5 and TRBJ1-1; perhaps TRBD1 as D (5 bases). The CDR3 sequence is 15 residues long. Germline V gene lookup returns CDR1 SGHKS and CDR2 YYEKEE (reference sequence). V gave up 0 bases and J gave up 4 bases, with 13 bases separating them. Here the CDR3 DNA reads TGTGCCAGCAGCTTGGCCCTGACTGGGGGCACTGAAGCTTTCTTT. Amino acid sequence: CASSLALTGGTEAFF.

CDR3 sequence: CASSHPTTGQETQYF. The CDR3 nucleotides read TGCGCCAGCAGCCACCCAACGACAGGGCAAGAGACCCAGTACTTC. This chain connects TRBV5-1 to TRBJ2-5, with 7 bases fitting TRBD1. V shed 4 bases, J shed 2 bases, and the junction held 8 bases outside the gene matches. Germline CDR1 reads SGHRS; CDR2 reads YFSETQ. This CDR3 comprises 15 residues.

CDR3 coding DNA: TGTGCCAGTAGACCAGGGGGTGGAAACACCATATATTTT. It encodes CASRPGGGNTIYF. The V call is TRBV19, the J call TRBJ1-3; 7 nucleotides match TRBD1. The CDR3 extends over 13 amino acids. V gave up 6 bases and J gave up 3 bases; unmatched junction bases: 2. Germline CDR1 LNHDA, CDR2 SQIVND (reference sequence).

V usage is TRBV27 and J usage is TRBJ1-6; 9 positions match TRBD1. Germline-derived CDR1 and CDR2 are MNHEY and SMNVEV (reference sequence). The CDR3 is 15 residues long. With V trimmed by 6 bases and J by 9 bases, 9 bases remained unmatched. The CDR3 sequence is CASRAGTGTLSPLHF. The CDR3 nucleotides read TGTGCCAGCAGGGCCGGGACAGGGACGCTTTCACCCCTCCACTTT.

The gene calls are TRBV11-1 and TRBJ1-1; 7 bases are shared with TRBD1. CDR1 is SGHAT, CDR2 FQDESV, per germline (reference sequence). The CDR3 consists of 14 residues. The V and J ends lost 4 bases and 0 bases, in that order; junction bases with no gene match: 2. The CDR3 protein is CASSSDRVNTEAFF. CDR3 in DNA: TGTGCCAGCAGCTCCGACAGGGTGAACACTGAAGCTTTCTTT.

The chain has TRBV10-1 and TRBJ1-2; 7 bases agree with TRBD1. The CDR3 sequence is 11 residues long. V shed 6 bases, J shed 8 bases, and the junction held 3 bases outside the gene matches. Per the germline V gene, CDR1 is WNHNN and CDR2 is SYGVQD (reference sequence). The CDR3 loop is CASSRGGGYTF. The CDR3 DNA is TGCGCCAGCAGCCGAGGGGGCGGCTACACCTTC.

The CDR3 DNA sequence: TGTGCCTGGAGTAATCGACGCAATCAGCCCCAGCATTTT. It is translated as CAWSNRRNQPQHF. V is TRBV30 and J is TRBJ1-5; D unresolved. The CDR3 has 13 residues. The V end was cut by 2 bases, the J end by 2 bases, with 7 bases between. Germline CDR1 is GTSNPN and CDR2 is SVGIG (reference sequence). Looking up the rest from reference TRBV30 and TRBJ1-5 gives the full variable domain: SQTIHQWPATLVQPVGSPLSLECTVEGTSNPNLYWYRQAAGRGLQLLFYSVGIGQISSEVPQNLSASRPQDRQFILSSKKLLLSDSGFYLCAWSNRRNQPQHFGDGTRLSIL.

The rearrangement joins TRBV7-6 to TRBJ1-6, with 7 bases fitting TRBD1. This CDR3 has 17 amino acids. Germline-derived CDR1 and CDR2 are SGHVS and FNYEAQ. Unmatched junction bases numbered 10, after V lost 5 bases and J lost 3 bases. DNA of the CDR3: TGTGCCAGCAGCCACGGGACAGCGGCGAGCTATAATTCACCCCTCCACTTT. Translating it yields CASSHGTAASYNSPLHF. The full variable domain, completed using reference TRBV7-6 and TRBJ1-6, is GAGVSQSPRYKVTKRGQDVALRCDPISGHVSLYWYRQALGQGPEFLTYFNYEAQQDKSGLPNDRFSAERPEGSISTLTIQRTEQRDSAMYRCASSHGTAASYNSPLHFGNGTRLTVT.